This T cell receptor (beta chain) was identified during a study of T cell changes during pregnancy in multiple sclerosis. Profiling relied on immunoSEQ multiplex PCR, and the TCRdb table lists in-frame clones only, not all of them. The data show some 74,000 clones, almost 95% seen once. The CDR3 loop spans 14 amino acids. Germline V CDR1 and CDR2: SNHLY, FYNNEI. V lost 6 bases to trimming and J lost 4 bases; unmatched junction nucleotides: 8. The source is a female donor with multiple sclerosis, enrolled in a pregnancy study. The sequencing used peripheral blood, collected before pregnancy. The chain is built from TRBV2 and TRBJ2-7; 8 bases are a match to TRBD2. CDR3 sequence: CASSGGEGRYEQYF. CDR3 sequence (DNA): TGTGCCAGCAGCGGGGGGGAGGGCAGGTACGAGCAGTACTTC.